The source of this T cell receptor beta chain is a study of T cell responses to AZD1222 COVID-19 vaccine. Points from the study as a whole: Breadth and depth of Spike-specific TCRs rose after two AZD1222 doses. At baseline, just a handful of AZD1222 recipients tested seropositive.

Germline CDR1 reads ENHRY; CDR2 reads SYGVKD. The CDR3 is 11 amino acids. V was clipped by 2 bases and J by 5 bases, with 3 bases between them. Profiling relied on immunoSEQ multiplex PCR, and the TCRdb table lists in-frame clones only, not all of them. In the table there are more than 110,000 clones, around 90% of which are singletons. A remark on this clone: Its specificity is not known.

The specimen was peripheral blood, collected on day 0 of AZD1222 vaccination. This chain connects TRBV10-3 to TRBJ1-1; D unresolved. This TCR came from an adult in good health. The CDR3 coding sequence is TGTGCCATCAGTGAGGGTACTGAAGCTTTCTTT. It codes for CAISEGTEAFF.